This T cell receptor (beta chain) was found in a study of neoadjuvant anti-PD-1 for oral cavity cancer. Study-level background: Non-progressing patients received a fourth nivolumab dose near day 43, then surgery on days 50-56.

General study points: With a few patients per group, TCR findings need larger cohorts.

Noted time point: after neoadjuvant nivolumab, at surgical resection. Patients were newly diagnosed with stage II-IVA oral cavity squamous cell carcinoma without prior systemic or radiation treatment. A note on this clone: Its specificity is unknown.

The CDR3 is 15 amino acids. V lost 5 bases, J lost 7 bases, and 11 bases stayed unmatched. In germline, CDR1 is SGHRS, CDR2 YFSETQ. Libraries were prepared by immunoSEQ multiplex PCR; TCRdb keeps only in-frame clonotypes and omits some of them. The sample shows around 37,000 clones, roughly 35% of them seen only once. The specimen comprised tumor tissue, sampled after nivolumab (anti-PD-1) treatment. The genes are TRBV5-1 and TRBJ1-5, with 8 bases identical to TRBD1. This receptor was identified in a person between 35 and 79 years old with oral cavity squamous cell carcinoma. CDR3 region: CASSDRPGGGQPQHF. CDR3 DNA: TGCGCCAGCAGTGATCGACCAGGGGGCGGGCAGCCCCAGCATTTT.